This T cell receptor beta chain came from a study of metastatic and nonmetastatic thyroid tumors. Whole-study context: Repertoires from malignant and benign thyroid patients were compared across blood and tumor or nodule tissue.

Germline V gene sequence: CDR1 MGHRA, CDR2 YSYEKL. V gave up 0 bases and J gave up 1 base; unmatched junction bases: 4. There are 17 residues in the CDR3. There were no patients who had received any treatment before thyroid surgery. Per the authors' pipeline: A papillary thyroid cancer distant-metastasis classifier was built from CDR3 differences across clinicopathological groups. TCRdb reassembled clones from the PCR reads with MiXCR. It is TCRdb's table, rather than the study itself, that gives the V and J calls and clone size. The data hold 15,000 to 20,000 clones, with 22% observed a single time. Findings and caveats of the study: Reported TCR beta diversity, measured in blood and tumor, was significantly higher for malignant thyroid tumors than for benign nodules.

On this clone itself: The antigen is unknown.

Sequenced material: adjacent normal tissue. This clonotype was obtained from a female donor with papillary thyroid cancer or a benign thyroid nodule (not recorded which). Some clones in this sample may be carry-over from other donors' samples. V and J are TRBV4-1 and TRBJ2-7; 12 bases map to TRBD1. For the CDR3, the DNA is TGCGCCAGCAGCCAAGATCCGGGACAGGGGGCGTCCTACGAGCAGTACTTC. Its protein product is CASSQDPGQGASYEQYF.